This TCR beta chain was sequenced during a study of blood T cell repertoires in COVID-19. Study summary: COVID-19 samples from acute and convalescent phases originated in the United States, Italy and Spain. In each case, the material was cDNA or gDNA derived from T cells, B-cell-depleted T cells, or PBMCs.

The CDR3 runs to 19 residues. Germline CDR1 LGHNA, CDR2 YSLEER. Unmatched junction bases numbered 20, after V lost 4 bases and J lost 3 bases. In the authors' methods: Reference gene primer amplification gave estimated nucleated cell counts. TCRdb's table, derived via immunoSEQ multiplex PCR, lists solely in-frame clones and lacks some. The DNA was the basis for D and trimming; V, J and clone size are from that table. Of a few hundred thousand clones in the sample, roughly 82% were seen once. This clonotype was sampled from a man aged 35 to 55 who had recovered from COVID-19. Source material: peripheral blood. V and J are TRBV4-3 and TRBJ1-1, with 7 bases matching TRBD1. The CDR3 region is CASSPGGRSGGPAHTEAFF. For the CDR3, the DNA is TGCGCCAGCAGCCCGGGCGGCCGGTCAGGGGGGCCCGCTCACACTGAAGCTTTCTTT.